The sequence of this TCR beta chain was determined in a study of CD8+CD57+ T cells in acquired aplastic anemia. Study-wide findings and caveats: Controls and patients did not differ significantly in CD8+ Simpson's diversity.

The template for TCR beta VDJ and CDR3 sequence profiling was genomic DNA. In TCRdb, the reads were re-called with MiXCR into one record per CDR3 protein. The repertoire holds over 150,000 distinct CDR3 sequences, with nearly 50% as singletons. Trimming shortened V by 8 bases and J by 5 bases, and 12 bases separated the two germline ends. CDR1 DFQATT and CDR2 SNEGSKA come from the germline V gene (reference sequence). This CDR3 contains 11 residues. Sequencing involved patients with CD8+CD57+ cell expansion previously shown by flow cytometry. This clonotype was detected only a few times. Its antigen is as yet unknown.

The sample was sorted CD4+, CD8+, or CD8+CD57+ T cells (not recorded which) from PBMCs. The source of this sequence is a human donor with aplastic anemia. This rearrangement joins TRBV20-1 to TRBJ2-5, with D possibly being TRBD1 (5 bases). The CDR3 is CSPGGAETQYF. Written as DNA, the CDR3 is TGCAGTCCTGGTGGGGCTGAGACCCAGTACTTC.